The text below deals with one T cell receptor beta chain. The CDR3 has 13 amino acids. V shed 5 bases and J 7 bases; nucleotides not matched to a gene: 5. Clones were sequenced by immunoSEQ multiplex PCR, and TCRdb holds only the in-frame ones, with some missing. The sample includes tens of thousands of clones, 91% of them seen just once. The data were taken from a study of blood T cell repertoires in COVID-19. The rearrangement links TRBV12-3 or TRBV12-4 to TRBJ2-1, with 7 bases that match TRBD1. The clonotype originates from a human donor in a cohort sampled during active COVID-19. The specimen was peripheral blood. The CDR3 DNA reads TGTGCCAGCAGTGACAGGGCGAAGAATGAGCAGTTCTTC. Translation: CASSDRAKNEQFF.